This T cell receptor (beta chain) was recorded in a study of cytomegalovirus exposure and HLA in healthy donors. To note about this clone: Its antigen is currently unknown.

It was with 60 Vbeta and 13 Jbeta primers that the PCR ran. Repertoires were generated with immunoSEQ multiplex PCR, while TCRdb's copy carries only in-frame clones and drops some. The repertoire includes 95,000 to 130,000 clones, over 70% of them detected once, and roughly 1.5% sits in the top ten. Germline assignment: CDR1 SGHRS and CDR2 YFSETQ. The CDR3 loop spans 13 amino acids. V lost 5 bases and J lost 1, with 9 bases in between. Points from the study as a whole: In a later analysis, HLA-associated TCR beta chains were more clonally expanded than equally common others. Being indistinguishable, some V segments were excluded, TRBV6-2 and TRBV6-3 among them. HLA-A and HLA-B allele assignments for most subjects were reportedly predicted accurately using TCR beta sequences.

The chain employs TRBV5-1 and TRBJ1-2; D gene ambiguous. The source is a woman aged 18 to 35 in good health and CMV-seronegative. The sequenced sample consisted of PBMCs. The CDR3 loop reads CASSLLSNYGYTF. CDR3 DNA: TGCGCCAGCAGTCTTCTAAGTAACTATGGCTACACCTTC.